The 20 T cell receptor beta chains below come from one sample, sequenced in a study of early T cells in non-severe SARS-CoV-2 infection. TCRdb ran MiXCR on the 5' RACE reads and lists one entry per CDR3 protein. The sample lists under 30,000 distinct CDR3 sequences, roughly 4.2% occurring once. The sequencing sample was made of whole blood. The receptors derive from an adult who was a healthcare worker with PCR-confirmed SARS-CoV-2 infection or an uninfected control (not recorded which).

Ten or more counts support this clonotype. The chain joins TRBV20-1 to TRBJ2-5, with D perhaps TRBD1 or TRBD2 (5 bases each). Germline V lookup: CDR1 DFQATT, CDR2 SNEGSKA (reference sequence). V lost 5 bases and J 5 bases, leaving 18 bases between the germline ends. The CDR3 runs 14 residues. CDR3 residues: CSALRDGPGETQYF. The CDR3 DNA sequence: TGCAGTGCTCTTCGGGACGGCCCAGGGGAGACCCAGTACTTC.

With regard to this clonotype: A read error is possible here, since a much larger clone lies one base away. The rearrangement joins TRBV9 to TRBJ2-7, with no clear D. CDR1 SGDLS and CDR2 YYNGEE come from the germline V gene. This CDR3 is 12 amino acids long. DNA of the CDR3: TGTGGCAGCAGCGTAGGCCTGGGGGAGCAGTACTTC. Translated, it gives CGSSVGLGEQYF.

This clonotype was seen ten or more times. The chain is built from TRBV4-2 and TRBJ2-5, with D perhaps TRBD2 (5 bases). Germline lookup yields CDR1 LGHNA and CDR2 YNFKEQ. This CDR3 contains 15 residues. V lost 3 bases to trimming and J lost 3 bases, with 14 bases between them. This chain's CDR3 is CASSQTRAGKETQYF. DNA of the CDR3: TGTGCCAGCAGCCAGACCCGCGCGGGTAAAGAGACCCAGTACTTC.

This clonotype appeared many times. The chain links TRBV4-2 to TRBJ1-2; possible D gene TRBD1, 6 bases. The germline V gene encodes CDR1 LGHNA and CDR2 YNFKEQ. The CDR3 spans 15 residues. Trimming took off 3 bases at V and 4 bases at J, with 15 bases between the two ends. CDR3 sequence reads: CASSHRGLAAYGYTF. The CDR3 nucleotides are TGTGCCAGCAGCCACAGGGGCCTGGCCGCCTATGGCTACACCTTC.

This clonotype was observed at least ten times. V gene TRBV11-1 combines with J gene TRBJ1-2, with D unclear. Germline values: CDR1 SGHAT, CDR2 FQDESV (reference sequence). This CDR3 contains 11 residues. The V gene lost 5 bases and the J gene lost 3 bases, with 4 bases spanning the gap. Here the CDR3 reads CASSSYYGYTF. The CDR3 coding sequence is TGTGCCAGCAGCAGCTACTATGGCTACACCTTC.

This clonotype appeared many times. CDR3 amino acids: CASSSAQRADTQYF. The DNA of the CDR3 is TGTGCCAGCAGCTCGGCCCAGCGGGCAGATACGCAGTATTTT. This chain uses TRBV5-6 with TRBJ2-3, with D possibly TRBD2 on 6 matching bases. The CDR3 length is 14 residues. Germline assignment: CDR1 SGHDT and CDR2 YYEEEE. The ends were cut back, 3 bases at V and 4 bases at J, with 12 bases in the middle.

This clonotype came up many times. J is TRBJ1-4 and V is TRBV3-1; D uncertain. V lost 5 bases, J lost 7 bases, and 14 bases lay in between. The CDR3 is 14 residues long. Germline CDR1 is LGHDT and CDR2 is YNNKEL (reference sequence). The CDR3 sequence is CASSTSAGGEKLFF. In DNA, the CDR3 is TGTGCCAGCAGCACTTCAGCCGGTGGTGAAAAACTGTTTTTT.

The table lists this clonotype with many counts. V gene TRBV4-3 combines with J gene TRBJ2-3; no reliable D call. In germline, CDR1 is LGHNA, CDR2 YSLEER. V was pared by 3 bases and J by 2 bases, with 9 bases between. The CDR3 totals 14 residues. CDR3 residues: CASSHVGPTDTQYF. The CDR3 nucleotides read TGCGCCAGCAGCCATGTAGGACCCACAGATACGCAGTATTTT.

In this sample, this clonotype turned up many times. V is TRBV24-1 and J is TRBJ2-2; D not certain. The V gene's germline CDR1 is KGHDR and CDR2 SFDVKD. The CDR3 spans 12 residues. The V gene lost 3 bases and the J gene lost 6 bases, with 4 bases spanning the gap. The CDR3 DNA sequence: TGTGCCACCAGTGATCGACCCGGGGAGCTGTTTTTT. Protein sequence: CATSDRPGELFF.

This clonotype was seen at least ten times. The CDR3 DNA is TGTGCCAGCAGCCCCGGCGGGATAATAAACAATGAGCAGTTCTTC. Protein sequence: CASSPGGIINNEQFF. The rearrangement joins TRBV7-2 to TRBJ2-1; weak D call: TRBD2 (6 bases). V lost 5 bases and J 5 bases, leaving 16 bases between the germline ends. There are 15 residues in the CDR3. Germline lookup yields CDR1 SGHTA and CDR2 FQGNSA. The full variable domain, its missing parts supplied by reference TRBV7-2 and TRBJ2-1, is GAGVSQSPSNKVTEKGKDVELRCDPISGHTALYWYRQSLGQGLEFLIYFQGNSAPDKSGLPSDRFSAERTGGSVSTLTIQRTQQEDSAVYLCASSPGGIINNEQFFGPGTRLTVL.

The DNA for the CDR3 is TGTGCCAGCAGTTCCTCCCTTCTGGAAGCTTTCTTT. This encodes CASSSSLLEAFF. The chain joins TRBV28 to TRBJ1-1; D gene unclear. V lost 4 bases, J lost 8 bases, and 11 bases lay in between. There are 12 residues in the CDR3. The germline gives CDR1 MDHEN, CDR2 SYDVKM.

This clonotype was seen a few times. DNA of the CDR3: TGTGCCAGCAGCTATACAGGGCTCACCGGGGAGCTGTTTTTT. Translated, it gives CASSYTGLTGELFF. The genes are TRBV14 and TRBJ2-2, with TRBD1 as a possible D gene (6 bases). V was cut by 5 bases and J by 4 bases, with 11 bases left in between. CDR3 length: 14 amino acids. The germline V gene has CDR1 SGHDN and CDR2 FVKESK.

This clonotype was picked up many times. V usage is TRBV6-2 or TRBV6-3 and J usage is TRBJ1-2; tentative D call: TRBD1 (5 bases). Germline assignment: CDR1 MNHEY and CDR2 SVGEGT. The CDR3 covers 18 residues. V dropped 2 bases and J dropped 5 bases, with 24 bases sitting between them. The CDR3 nucleotides read TGTGCCAGCAGTTACATACGTCCCCCGGGACTGCATCGTTATGGCTACACCTTC. This gives the protein CASSYIRPPGLHRYGYTF.

This clonotype appeared many times. The V gene is TRBV2, the J gene TRBJ1-1; D uncertain. The CDR3 has 13 residues. The germline gives CDR1 SNHLY, CDR2 FYNNEI. Between the trimmed V and J ends, which lost 3 bases and 2 bases, there was a span of 7 bases. The CDR3 DNA is TGTGCCAGCAGTGATCCCGCCAACACTGAAGCTTTCTTT. Translation gives CASSDPANTEAFF.

In its sample, this clonotype was seen many times. This chain uses TRBV29-1 with TRBJ1-4; TRBD1 agrees at 7 bases. CDR3 size: 12 residues. V lost 6 bases, J lost 12 bases, and 10 bases stayed unmatched. Germline CDR1 reads SQVTM; CDR2 reads ANQGSEA. Written as DNA, the CDR3 is TGCAGCGTAACCGGGACAGCCGAGGAACTGTTTTTT. Protein: CSVTGTAEELFF.

Only a few counts were recorded for this clonotype. The chain uses TRBV7-9 and TRBJ2-7; D may be TRBD2 (6 bases). Trimming took off 6 bases at V and 2 bases at J, with 17 bases between the two ends. There are 15 residues in the CDR3. The V gene's germline CDR1 is SEHNR and CDR2 FQNEAQ (reference sequence). DNA of the CDR3: TGTGCCAGCAGTTATGGAGGGGTCCTGGCCTACGAGCAGTACTTC. Encoded protein: CASSYGGVLAYEQYF.

There are many counts of this clonotype. The chain joins TRBV12-3 or TRBV12-4 to TRBJ2-1, with D unresolved. This CDR3 comprises 13 residues. V was clipped by 3 bases and J by 5 bases, with 8 bases between them. Here the CDR3 reads CASSLSTDNEQFF. The CDR3 nucleotides read TGTGCCAGCAGTTTGAGCACAGACAATGAGCAGTTCTTC.

This clonotype was recorded at least ten times. CDR3 coding DNA: TGTGCCAGCAGCTTAAGTTGGGGCGGTGAGCAGTTCTTC. Translation: CASSLSWGGEQFF. The chain recombines TRBV7-2 with TRBJ2-1, with a possible D match to TRBD1 (5 bases). The germline V gene has CDR1 SGHTA and CDR2 FQGNSA. Trimming removed 2 bases from V and 9 bases from J, with 11 bases in between. The CDR3 sequence is 13 residues long.

This clonotype has ten or more counts. V gene TRBV7-9 combines with J gene TRBJ2-7; the match to TRBD1 covers 8 bases. Per germline, CDR1 SEHNR and CDR2 FQNEAQ (reference sequence). The J segment lost 4 bases and the V segment lost 2 bases, leaving 4 bases of the junction unmatched. The CDR3 consists of 14 residues. The chain's CDR3 is CASSLSTGEYEQYF. In DNA, the CDR3 is TGTGCCAGCAGCTTATCGACAGGGGAGTACGAGCAGTACTTC.

In this sample, this clonotype turned up many times. The chain recombines TRBV6-2 or TRBV6-3 with TRBJ2-1, with TRBD2 identical over 10 bases. The CDR3 totals 15 residues. Looked up from germline, CDR1 is MNHEY and CDR2 is SVGEGT. V lost 0 bases to trimming and J lost 6 bases; unmatched junction nucleotides: 2. CDR3: CASSYSGTSVNEQFF. The CDR3 bases are TGTGCCAGCAGTTACTCCGGGACTAGCGTCAATGAGCAGTTCTTC.